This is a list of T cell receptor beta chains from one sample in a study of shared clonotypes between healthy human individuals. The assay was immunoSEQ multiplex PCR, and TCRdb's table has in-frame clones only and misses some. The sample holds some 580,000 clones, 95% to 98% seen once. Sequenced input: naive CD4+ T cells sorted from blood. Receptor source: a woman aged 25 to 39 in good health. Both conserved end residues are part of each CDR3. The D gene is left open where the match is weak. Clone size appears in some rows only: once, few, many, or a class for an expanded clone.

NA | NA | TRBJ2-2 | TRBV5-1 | TGCGCCAGCAAGTGGACGGGGTCGGGGGAGCTGTTTTTT | CASKWTGSGELFF
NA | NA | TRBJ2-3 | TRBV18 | TGTGCCAGCTCACCCGGCCTTGATGATACGCAGTATTTT | CASSPGLDDTQYF
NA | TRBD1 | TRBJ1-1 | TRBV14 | TGTGCCAGCAGCCAAGTCACAGGGGCGGAGGACACTGAAGCTTTCTTT | CASSQVTGAEDTEAFF
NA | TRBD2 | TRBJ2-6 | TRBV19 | TGTGCCAGTAGTCCTCGGACTAGCGGGAGTTCTGGGGCCAACGTCCTGACTTTC | CASSPRTSGSSGANVLTF
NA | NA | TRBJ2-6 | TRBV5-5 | TGTGCCAGCAGCCTGGACATGGGGCCTGGGGCCAACGTCCTGACTTTC | CASSLDMGPGANVLTF
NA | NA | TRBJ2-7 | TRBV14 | TGTGCCAGCAGCAACGGGGGGCCGGACAGCTACGAGCAGTACTTC | CASSNGGPDSYEQYF
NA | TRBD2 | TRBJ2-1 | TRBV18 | TGTGCCAGCAGGGAACTAGCGGGCCAGCCAGACCAGTTCTTC | CASRELAGQPDQFF
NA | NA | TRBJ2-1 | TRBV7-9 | TGTGCCAGCAGCTTAACGGGTCTAAAATACAATGAGCAGTTCTTC | CASSLTGLKYNEQFF
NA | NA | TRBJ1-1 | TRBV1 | TGCACCAGCAGCCAAGAATCTCAGGGTGGACTTGGTGAAGCTTTCTTT | CTSSQESQGGLGEAFF
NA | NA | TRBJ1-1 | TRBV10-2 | TGCGCCAGCAGTGGGATGGGCACTGAAGCTTTCTTT | CASSGMGTEAFF
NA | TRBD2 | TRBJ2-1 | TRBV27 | TGTGCCAGCAGCCGACTAGCGGGCCCCCTTGAGCAGTTCTTC | CASSRLAGPLEQFF
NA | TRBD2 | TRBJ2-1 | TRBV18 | TGTGCCAGCTCACCAAGGACTAGCGGGAGTATCTACAATGAGCAGTTCTTC | CASSPRTSGSIYNEQFF
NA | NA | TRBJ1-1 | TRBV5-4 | TGTGCCAGCAGCGTACCGTCCAGGTGGACTGAAGCTTTCTTT | CASSVPSRWTEAFF
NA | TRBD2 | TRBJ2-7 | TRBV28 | TGTGCCAGCAGTTTATCGGGACTAGCGGGCTCCTACGAGCAGTACTTC | CASSLSGLAGSYEQYF
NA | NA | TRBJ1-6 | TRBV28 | TGTGCCAGCAGACAGAATTCACCCCTCCACTTT | CASRQNSPLHF
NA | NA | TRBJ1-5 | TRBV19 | TGTGCCAGTAGCCTTCGAAGGAGCAATCAGCCCCAGCATTTT | CASSLRRSNQPQHF
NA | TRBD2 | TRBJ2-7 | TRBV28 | TGTGCCAGCAGTTTAACCGTCCCGGGACTAGCGGGAGGGCTGAGCGAGCAGTACTTC | CASSLTVPGLAGGLSEQYF
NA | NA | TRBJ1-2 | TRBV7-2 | TGTGCCAGCAGACACACTCGGGGAGACATCTATGGCTACACCTTC | CASRHTRGDIYGYTF
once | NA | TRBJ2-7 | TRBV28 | TGTGCCAGCAGTAATAGCGGAAACCACTACGAGCAGTACTTC | CASSNSGNHYEQYF
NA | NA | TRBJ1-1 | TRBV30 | TGTGCCTGGAGTGTTGGTACCGGCACTGAAGCTTTCTTT | CAWSVGTGTEAFF
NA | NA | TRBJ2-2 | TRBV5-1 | TGCGCCAGCAGCTTTAGCGGAAGTGGGAGCACCGGGGAGCTGTTTTTT | CASSFSGSGSTGELFF
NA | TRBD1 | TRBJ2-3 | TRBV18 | TGTGCCAGCTCACTTAGGACAGGCCGACGCACAGATACGCAGTATTTT | CASSLRTGRRTDTQYF
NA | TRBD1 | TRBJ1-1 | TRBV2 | TGTGCCAGTAAGGACAGGGCCCTGAACACTGAAGCTTTCTTT | CASKDRALNTEAFF
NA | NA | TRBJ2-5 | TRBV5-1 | TGCGCCAGCAGCTTAGGGCCCGTGGGGGCCCAAGAGACCCAGTACTTC | CASSLGPVGAQETQYF
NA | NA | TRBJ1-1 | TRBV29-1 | TGCAGCGGGAGGAACACTGAAGCTTTCTTT | CSGRNTEAFF
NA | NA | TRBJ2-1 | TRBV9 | TGTGCCAGCAGCGTAAGAACGGGATACAATGAGCAGTTCTTC | CASSVRTGYNEQFF
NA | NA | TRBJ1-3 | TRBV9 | TGTGCCAGCAGCGTCGCACCAGGTCTTGGAAACACCATATATTTT | CASSVAPGLGNTIYF
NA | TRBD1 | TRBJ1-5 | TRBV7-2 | TGTGCCAGCAGCTTGTCAGGGGGAAATCAGCCCCAGCATTTT | CASSLSGGNQPQHF
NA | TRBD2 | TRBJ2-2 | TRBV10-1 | TGCGCCAGCAGTGATTTGGAGCGGGGTCCCGGGGAGCTGTTTTTT | CASSDLERGPGELFF